This record covers a single T cell receptor (beta chain). What it binds is not known. The data are from a study of CD8+CD57+ T cells in acquired aplastic anemia. The ends were cut back, 8 bases at V and 3 bases at J, with 13 bases in the middle. This CDR3 has 13 amino acids. CDR1 is SGHTA, CDR2 FQGTGA, per germline. Genomic DNA templated the TCR beta VDJ and CDR3 profiling. TCRdb recomputed calls from the reads with MiXCR, one row per CDR3 protein. The sample has 150,000 to 200,000 distinct CDR3 sequences, more than 45% seen once; the top ten hold about 9.5%. All patients picked for sequencing had shown, by flow cytometry, an expansion of CD8+CD57+ cells. Notes on the study in general: Between patients and controls, CD8+ Simpson's diversity did not vary significantly.

Sequenced sample: sorted CD4+, CD8+, or CD8+CD57+ T cells (not recorded which) from PBMCs. The J gene is TRBJ1-1, the V gene TRBV7-3; D ambiguous. The sequence was collected from a human donor with aplastic anemia. In DNA, the CDR3 is TGTGCCAGCGCCCAATCCCCCCACACTGAAGCTTTCTTT. Translated, it gives CASAQSPHTEAFF.